The 14 T cell receptor beta chains presented below share a single source sample, sequenced in a study of cytomegalovirus exposure and HLA in healthy donors. Use of 60 Vbeta and 13 Jbeta primers characterized the PCR. TCRdb keeps only in-frame clones here, not all; method: immunoSEQ multiplex PCR. The table has around 200,000 clones, roughly 82% seen once. The sequencing input was PBMCs. The receptor set was obtained from a man aged 35-49 years in good health and CMV-seropositive.

This clone was seen only once. The rearrangement uses TRBV4-1 and TRBJ1-5, with D unclear. Between the trimmed V and J ends, which lost 4 bases and 8 bases, there was a span of 15 bases. The length of the CDR3 is 14 residues. Germline V CDR1 and CDR2: MGHRA, YSYEKL. CDR3 sequence: CASSLSQNLEPQHF. CDR3 nucleotides: TGCGCCAGCAGCCTAAGCCAAAACCTCGAGCCCCAGCATTTT.

In nucleotides, the CDR3 is TGTGCCAGCAGCGTACGCCGATCGCGGAGTTCTACCGGGGAGCTGTTTTTT. It codes for CASSVRRSRSSTGELFF. V usage is TRBV9 and J usage is TRBJ2-2; D is unclear. V lost 1 base and J lost 5, with 18 bases in between. Germline lookup yields CDR1 SGDLS and CDR2 YYNGEE. The CDR3 covers 17 residues.

This clone came up once. The rearrangement links TRBV27 to TRBJ2-3; D is uncertain. Germline assignment: CDR1 MNHEY and CDR2 SMNVEV (reference sequence). The CDR3 runs 12 residues. Deletions cut 5 bases from V and 13 bases from J, with 16 bases between. CDR3 sequence reads: CASSPSGELKYF. CDR3 in DNA: TGTGCCAGCAGTCCTTCAGGTGAATTGAAGTATTTT.

This clone has more than one count but fewer than ten. The chain joins TRBV30 to TRBJ1-1, with D possibly TRBD1 on 5 matching bases. The CDR3 covers 13 residues. Trimming took 3 bases from V and 0 from J, leaving 8 bases between them. Germline V gene sequence: CDR1 GTSNPN, CDR2 SVGIG (reference sequence). CDR3 DNA sequence: TGTGCCTGGAGGCAGGGAATGAACACTGAAGCTTTCTTT. Encoded protein: CAWRQGMNTEAFF. The full variable domain, rest sourced from reference TRBV30 and TRBJ1-1, is SQTIHQWPATLVQPVGSPLSLECTVEGTSNPNLYWYRQAAGRGLQLLFYSVGIGQISSEVPQNLSASRPQDRQFILSSKKLLLSDSGFYLCAWRQGMNTEAFFGQGTRLTVV.

The V and J genes are TRBV23-1 and TRBJ2-1; D uncertain. TRBV23-1 is designated an ORF whose function remains uncertain. V was clipped by 6 bases and J by 0 bases, with 12 bases between them. The CDR3 extends over 15 amino acids. In nucleotides, the CDR3 is TGCGCCAGCAGGCACGGGTTATACTCCTACAATGAGCAGTTCTTC. This gives the protein CASRHGLYSYNEQFF.

V and J are TRBV5-6 and TRBJ1-6; D is uncertain. The germline V and J ends were trimmed by 6 bases and 0 bases, with 13 bases remaining between them. Germline CDR1 and CDR2: SGHDT and YYEEEE. The CDR3 contains 16 residues. The CDR3 protein is CASTLSSLSYNSPLHF. The DNA for the CDR3 is TGTGCCAGCACCCTGAGTAGCCTCTCCTATAATTCACCCCTCCACTTT. The variable domain in full, with the rest retrieved from reference TRBV5-6 and TRBJ1-6, is DAGVTQSPTHLIKTRGQQVTLRCSPKSGHDTVSWYQQALGQGPQFIFQYYEEEERQRGNFPDRFSGHQFPNYSSELNVNALLLGDSALYLCASTLSSLSYNSPLHFGNGTRLTVT.

V gene TRBV27 combines with J gene TRBJ1-5; 9 bases are shared with TRBD1. The CDR3 consists of 13 residues. Germline lookup yields CDR1 MNHEY and CDR2 SMNVEV (reference sequence). Losses at the gene ends were 6 bases for V and 7 bases for J; bases not matched to a gene: 4. CDR3 nucleotide sequence: TGTGCCAGCAGCGACAGGGGGTCGCAGCCCCAGCATTTT. Its protein is CASSDRGSQPQHF.

This chain joins TRBV5-6 and TRBJ2-7, with 8 nucleotides matching TRBD1. CDR3 length: 17 residues. Germline V lookup: CDR1 SGHDT, CDR2 YYEEEE. V shed 4 bases, J shed 0 bases, and the junction held 12 bases outside the gene matches. Written as DNA, the CDR3 is TGTGCCAGCAGCGCGGGACAGGCTACTTACCTCTCCTACGAGCAGTACGTC. Translation gives CASSAGQATYLSYEQYV.

This clone came up a few times. The chain has TRBV6-1 and TRBJ2-1; TRBD2 aligns across 9 bases. This CDR3 has 15 amino acids. In germline, CDR1 is MNHNS, CDR2 SASEGT. V dropped 4 bases and J dropped 5; count of bases not matched to a gene: 6. The CDR3 is CASSAVVAGDNEQFF. CDR3 DNA sequence: TGTGCCAGCAGTGCGGTAGTAGCGGGAGACAATGAGCAGTTCTTC.

This clone was picked up one time. V usage is TRBV6-1 and J usage is TRBJ2-7, with D possibly being TRBD1 (6 bases). Germline V CDR1 and CDR2: MNHNS, SASEGT. This CDR3 comprises 13 residues. Trimming removed 6 bases at V and 3 bases at J, with 12 bases between. The CDR3 loop is CASSPDSIYEQYV. In DNA form, the CDR3 reads TGTGCCAGCAGCCCGGACAGCATCTACGAGCAGTACGTC.

This clone was seen only once. The chain has TRBV10-1 and TRBJ2-5, with 10 nucleotides matching TRBD2. This CDR3 is 16 amino acids long. From germline, CDR1 is WNHNN and CDR2 SYGVQD (reference sequence). The ends lost 2 bases at V and 3 bases at J; junction bases unmatched: 6. Here the CDR3 DNA reads TGCGCCAGCAGTGAGCCCTCACTAGCGGGAAAAGAGACCCAGTACTTC. Translating gives CASSEPSLAGKETQYF.

J is TRBJ2-5 and V is TRBV6-6; 7 nucleotides agree with TRBD1. V gave up 7 bases and J gave up 3 bases; unmatched junction bases: 8. Germline loops: CDR1 MNHNY, CDR2 SVGAGI (reference sequence). The CDR3 spans 14 residues. CDR3 DNA sequence: TGTGCCAGCACCCGACAGGGCAGAGAAGAGACCCAGTACTTC. It specifies CASTRQGREETQYF.

In DNA, the CDR3 is TGTGCCAGCAGAGACAGGGGGAACACCATATATTTT. Encoded protein: CASRDRGNTIYF. This chain uses TRBV2 with TRBJ1-3; 9 bases are a match to TRBD1. J lost 7 bases, V lost 6 bases, and 1 base had no gene match. The CDR3 is made up of 12 amino acids. CDR1 is SNHLY, CDR2 FYNNEI, per germline.

This clone came up a few times. The rearrangement uses TRBV5-1 and TRBJ2-5; D unresolved. The germline V and J ends were trimmed by 4 bases and 7 bases, with 14 bases remaining between them. CDR1 and CDR2 from the germline V gene are SGHRS and YFSETQ. The CDR3 runs to 13 residues. Written as DNA, the CDR3 is TGCGCCAGCAGCGTGGGCGCCCGAGGGACCCAGTACTTC. This codes for CASSVGARGTQYF.